The 9 T cell receptor beta chains reported below all come from one sample, sequenced in a study of T cells in localized non-small cell lung cancer. Profiled with immunoSEQ multiplex PCR; TCRdb holds only in-frame clones, not every one. The profile shows tens of thousands of clones, roughly 90% of them singletons. The specimen was peripheral blood mononuclear cells, collected before any cancer treatment. Source of these receptors: a woman aged 35-75 years with stage III lung adenocarcinoma.

This chain links TRBV5-1 with TRBJ1-1; 7 nucleotides align to TRBD1. V lost 2 bases, J lost 1 base, and 2 bases stayed unmatched. CDR3 size: 14 residues. Germline-derived CDR1 and CDR2 are SGHRS and YFSETQ. The CDR3 region is CASSLQGSNTEAFF. The CDR3 nucleotides are TGCGCCAGCAGCTTACAGGGGTCGAACACTGAAGCTTTCTTT.

V usage is TRBV9 and J usage is TRBJ2-2; 12 nucleotides agree with TRBD2. After removal of 4 bases from V and 6 bases from J, the junction contained 4 bases not matched to a gene. The CDR3 runs to 15 residues. Germline V gene lookup returns CDR1 SGDLS and CDR2 YYNGEE. DNA for the CDR3: TGTGCCAGCAGCCTCTCTAGCGGGAGGGCCGGGGAGCTGTTTTTT. Its protein product is CASSLSSGRAGELFF.

V and J are TRBV4-1 and TRBJ2-1, with a tentative D call TRBD1 (5 bases). CDR1 MGHRA and CDR2 YSYEKL come from the germline V gene. The V end lost 2 bases, the J end lost 2 bases, and 7 bases lay between the germline ends. This CDR3 has 14 residues. CDR3 nucleotide sequence: TGCGCCAGCAGCCAATTGGGGCCCTACAATGAGCAGTTCTTC. Residues: CASSQLGPYNEQFF.

This clone occurred once. The chain recombines TRBV18 with TRBJ2-2, with D unresolved. Between the trimmed V and J ends, which lost 3 bases and 6 bases, there was a span of 8 bases. Germline V gene sequence: CDR1 KGHSH, CDR2 LQKENI. The length of the CDR3 is 13 residues. The CDR3 here is CASSPTAPGELFF. The CDR3, as DNA: TGTGCCAGCTCACCGACTGCTCCCGGGGAGCTGTTTTTT.

The CDR3 loop is CSVAGARLGYTF. The CDR3 DNA reads TGCAGCGTTGCAGGGGCGCGACTTGGCTACACCTTC. The chain combines TRBV29-1 with TRBJ1-2; tentatively, D is TRBD1 (6 bases). Germline CDR1 and CDR2: SQVTM and ANQGSEA. Trimming shortened V by 4 bases and J by 7 bases, and 13 bases separated the two germline ends. The CDR3 has 12 amino acids.

The genes are TRBV29-1 and TRBJ1-1; weak D call: TRBD1 (6 bases). Trimming pared 7 bases from V and 5 bases from J, leaving 17 bases between. There are 13 residues in the CDR3. Germline lookup yields CDR1 SQVTM and CDR2 ANQGSEA. The CDR3 nucleotides read TGCAGCGCCCTGACAGGTGACGGGACTGAAGCTTTCTTT. Translating it yields CSALTGDGTEAFF.

The rearrangement joins TRBV9 to TRBJ2-3; 7 bases match TRBD2. The CDR3 consists of 15 residues. In germline, CDR1 is SGDLS, CDR2 YYNGEE. After removal of 4 bases from V and 1 base from J, the junction contained 6 bases not matched to a gene. CDR3: CASSKSGVGTDTQYF. The CDR3 nucleotides read TGTGCCAGCAGCAAAAGCGGGGTTGGCACAGATACGCAGTATTTT.

The chain combines TRBV15 with TRBJ2-3; 10 nucleotides align to TRBD2. After removal of 0 bases from V and 4 bases from J, the junction contained 1 base not matched to a gene. CDR1 LNHNV and CDR2 YYDKDF come from the germline V gene (reference sequence). CDR3 length equals 15 residues. The CDR3: CATSRESGGADTQYF. The DNA for the CDR3 is TGTGCCACCAGCAGAGAGAGCGGGGGGGCAGATACGCAGTATTTT. Variable domain in full (rest from reference TRBV15 and TRBJ2-3): DAMVIQNPRYQVTQFGKPVTLSCSQTLNHNVMYWYQQKSSQAPKLLFHYYDKDFNNEADTPDNFQSRRPNTSFCFLDIRSPGLGDTAMYLCATSRESGGADTQYFGPGTRLTVL.

This clone was seen once. The rearrangement links TRBV6-6 to TRBJ1-2, with D possibly matching TRBD1 (5 bases). The CDR3 contains 14 residues. Germline-derived CDR1 and CDR2 are MNHNY and SVGAGI (reference sequence). Trimming took off 6 bases at V and 1 base at J, with 12 bases between the two ends. CDR3 amino acids: CASRAGYLNYGYTF. CDR3 in DNA: TGTGCCAGCAGAGCAGGGTACCTTAACTATGGCTACACCTTC.